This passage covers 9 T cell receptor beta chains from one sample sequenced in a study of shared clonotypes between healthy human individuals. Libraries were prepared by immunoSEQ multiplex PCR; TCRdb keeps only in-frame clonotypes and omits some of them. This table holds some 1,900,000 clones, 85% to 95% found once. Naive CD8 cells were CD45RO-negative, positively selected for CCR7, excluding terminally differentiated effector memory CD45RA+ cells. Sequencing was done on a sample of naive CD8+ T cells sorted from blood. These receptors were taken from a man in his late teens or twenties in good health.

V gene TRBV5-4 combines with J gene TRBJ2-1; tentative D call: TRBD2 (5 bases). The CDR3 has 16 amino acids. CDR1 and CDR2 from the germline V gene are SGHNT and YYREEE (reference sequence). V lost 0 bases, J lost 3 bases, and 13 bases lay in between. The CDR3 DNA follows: TGTGCCAGCAGCTTGGAGGAAGGCGGGCTCTACAATGAGCAGTTCTTC. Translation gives CASSLEEGGLYNEQFF.

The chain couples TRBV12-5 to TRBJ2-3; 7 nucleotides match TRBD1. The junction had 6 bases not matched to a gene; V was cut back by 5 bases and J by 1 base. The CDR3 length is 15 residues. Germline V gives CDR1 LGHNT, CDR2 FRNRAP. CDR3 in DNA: TGTGCTAGTGGTAACAGGGGAATCGGCACAGATACGCAGTATTTT. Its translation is CASGNRGIGTDTQYF.

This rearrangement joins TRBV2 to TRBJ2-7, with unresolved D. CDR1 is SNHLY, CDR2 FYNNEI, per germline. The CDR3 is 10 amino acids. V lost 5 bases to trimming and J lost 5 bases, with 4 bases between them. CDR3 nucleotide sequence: TGTGCCAGCAGTAGTAACGAGCAGTACTTC. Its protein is CASSSNEQYF.

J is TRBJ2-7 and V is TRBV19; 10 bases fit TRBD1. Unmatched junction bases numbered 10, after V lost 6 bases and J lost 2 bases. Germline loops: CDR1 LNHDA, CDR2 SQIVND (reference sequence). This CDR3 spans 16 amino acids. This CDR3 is CASSAFTGQGTYEQYF. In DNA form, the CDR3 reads TGTGCCAGTAGCGCATTTACGGGACAGGGGACCTACGAGCAGTACTTC.

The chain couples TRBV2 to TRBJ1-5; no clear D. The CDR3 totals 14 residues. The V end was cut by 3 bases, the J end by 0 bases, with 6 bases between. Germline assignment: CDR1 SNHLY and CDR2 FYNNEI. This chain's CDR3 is CASSDYISNQPQHF. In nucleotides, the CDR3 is TGTGCCAGCAGTGATTACATTAGCAATCAGCCCCAGCATTTT.

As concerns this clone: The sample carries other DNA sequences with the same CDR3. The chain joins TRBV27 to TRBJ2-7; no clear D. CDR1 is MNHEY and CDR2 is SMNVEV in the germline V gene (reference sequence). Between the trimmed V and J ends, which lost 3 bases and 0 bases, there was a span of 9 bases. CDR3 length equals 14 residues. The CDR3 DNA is TGTGCCAGCAGTTTCGGAGCGAGCTCCTACGAGCAGTACTTC. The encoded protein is CASSFGASSYEQYF.

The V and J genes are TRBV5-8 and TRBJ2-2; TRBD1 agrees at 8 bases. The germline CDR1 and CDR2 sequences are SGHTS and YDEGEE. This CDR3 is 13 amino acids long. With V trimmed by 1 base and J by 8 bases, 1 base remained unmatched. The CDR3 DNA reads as TGTGCCAGCAGCTTGAGGACAGGGGGGGAGCTGTTTTTT. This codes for CASSLRTGGELFF.

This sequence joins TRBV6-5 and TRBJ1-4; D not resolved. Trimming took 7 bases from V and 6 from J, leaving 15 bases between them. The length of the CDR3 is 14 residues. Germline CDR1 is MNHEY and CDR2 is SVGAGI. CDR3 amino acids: CASTYISGDEKLFF. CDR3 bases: TGTGCCAGCACCTACATCAGTGGGGATGAAAAACTGTTTTTT.

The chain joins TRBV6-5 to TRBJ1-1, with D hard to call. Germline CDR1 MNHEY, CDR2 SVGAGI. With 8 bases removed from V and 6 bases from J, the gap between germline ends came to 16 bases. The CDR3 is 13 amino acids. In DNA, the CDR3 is TGTGCCAGCCGATCTTCAGGATTCCCTGAAGCTTTCTTT. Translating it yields CASRSSGFPEAFF.